This entry is about one T cell receptor (beta chain). This clonotype was observed many times. This clone's antigen is unknown. One base away there is no much larger clone; base qualities are not given. Set within a cohort of healthcare workers in London, UK, this nested case-control study involved weekly PCR testing of nasopharyngeal swabs along with blood sampling. Healthcare workers were recruited between 23 and 31 March 2020, during the week of the UK lockdown, and were followed weekly for up to 16 weeks. The data stem from a study of early T cells in non-severe SARS-CoV-2 infection (dated by TCRdb to 2020 to 2023). Concerning the study at large: Because TCR sequencing relied on bulk RNA taken from unsorted whole blood, pairing of alpha and beta chains was not possible.

Here is what the overall study found, with its caveats: VDJdb matching was skewed toward anti-spike CD8 responses and likely underestimated virus-specific expansions, missing private and CD4 specificities.

The method was 5' RACE. The sequencer listed for this sample is NextSeq 500. The TCR library protocol attached unique molecular identifiers to individual cDNA molecules to correct for sequencing error and PCR bias. TCR alpha and beta chains were both sequenced, and the abundances of alpha and beta sequences in each sample were closely correlated with each other. On the authors' methods: Decombinator V4 was used to annotate the V gene, J gene and CDR3 of the TCR sequences. TCRs were defined as expanded if a significant change between any two time points was detected under a Poisson model with p below 0.0001. TCR abundances were normalised to the total number of TCRs sequenced in each sample and reported as counts per million. TRAV1-2 paired with TRAJ12, TRAJ20 or TRAJ33 defined MAIT TCRs, while TRAV10 paired with TRAJ18 defined iNKT TCRs. A search of VDJdb, accessed on 1 November 2021, was run for TCRs annotated to CMV, EBV and SARS-CoV-2, with TCRs annotated for multiple antigens excluded. The public reads were reprocessed in TCRdb via fastp at Q25 and MiXCR, keeping in-frame beta chains. Identical CDR3 proteins give one entry, which carries the most common genes and DNA. TCRdb's processing, not the authors' own work, is the source of the V and J calls. Within this sample are around 89,000 distinct CDR3 sequences, with 14% to 15% of them counted one time only. The ten largest make up about 0.58% of the sample.

Trimming removed 7 bases from V and 5 bases from J, leaving 20 bases between the germline ends. The CDR3 sequence holds 16 residues, the cysteine and phenylalanine included. Of the read, only the CDR3 DNA is kept; its 48 bases are in frame from base 1. The germline V gene provides CDR1 SGHVS and CDR2 FNYEAQ. Sample: whole blood. The sequence is built from TRBV7-6 and TRBJ2-2, with TRBD2 tentatively as D gene (6 bases match). The receptor comes from an adult who was a healthcare worker with PCR-confirmed SARS-CoV-2 infection or an uninfected control (not recorded which). CDR3 protein: CASTLSAREVTGELFF. The DNA sequence reads TGTGCCAGCACCCTGTCGGCGCGGGAAGTTACCGGGGAGCTGTTTTTT. Reference TRBV7-6 and TRBJ2-2 genes cover what lies past the CDR3, so the full variable domain is GAGVSQSPRYKVTKRGQDVALRCDPISGHVSLYWYRQALGQGPEFLTYFNYEAQQDKSGLPNDRFSAERPEGSISTLTIQRTEQRDSAMYRCASTLSAREVTGELFFGEGSRLTVL.